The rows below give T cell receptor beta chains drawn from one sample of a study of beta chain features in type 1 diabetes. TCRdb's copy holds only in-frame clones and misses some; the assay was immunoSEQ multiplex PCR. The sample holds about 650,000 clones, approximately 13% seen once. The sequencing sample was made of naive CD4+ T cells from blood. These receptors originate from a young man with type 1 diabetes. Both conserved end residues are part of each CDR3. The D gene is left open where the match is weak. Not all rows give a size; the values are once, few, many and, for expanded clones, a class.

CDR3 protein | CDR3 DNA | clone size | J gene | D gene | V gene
CASSKEQMNEKLFF | TGTGCCAGCAGCAAGGAACAGATGAATGAAAAACTGTTTTTT | . | TRBJ1-4 | . | TRBV21-1
CASSELGVDTQYF | TGCGCCAGCAGTGAACTAGGAGTAGATACGCAGTATTTT | few | TRBJ2-3 | . | TRBV10-2
CASSAVDRYNYGYTF | TGTGCCAGCAGTGCAGTAGACCGGTATAACTATGGCTACACCTTC | . | TRBJ1-2 | . | TRBV6-1
CASSLDAGINSPLHF | TGTGCCAGCAGCTTAGATGCGGGAATTAATTCACCCCTCCACTTT | . | TRBJ1-6 | . | TRBV13
CSVGRTGGEKLFF | TGCAGCGTTGGCCGGACAGGCGGGGAAAAACTGTTTTTT | . | TRBJ1-4 | TRBD1 | TRBV29-1
CASSLLVAGGVETQYF | TGTGCCAGCAGTTTATTAGTAGCGGGGGGGGTGGAGACCCAGTACTTC | . | TRBJ2-5 | TRBD2 | TRBV28
CAKLGLAGDEQFF | TGCGCCAAGTTAGGACTAGCGGGGGATGAGCAGTTCTTC | few | TRBJ2-1 | TRBD2 | TRBV5-1
CASSVGGGGAQETQYF | TGTGCCAGCAGCGTAGGAGGCGGGGGGGCACAAGAGACCCAGTACTTC | . | TRBJ2-5 | TRBD2 | TRBV9
CAISEDRNWGYTF | TGTGCCATCAGTGAAGACAGGAATTGGGGCTACACCTTC | few | TRBJ1-2 | . | TRBV10-3
CASSLQTGGHQETQYF | TGTGCCAGCAGCCTTCAAACGGGGGGGCATCAAGAGACCCAGTACTTC | . | TRBJ2-5 | TRBD2 | TRBV14
CASSPPVVDTQYF | TGTGCCAGCTCACCACCTGTCGTAGATACGCAGTATTTT | few | TRBJ2-3 | . | TRBV18
CASSGTLGHSPLHF | TGTGCCAGCAGCGGCACCCTGGGGCATTCACCCCTCCACTTT | few | TRBJ1-6 | . | TRBV14
CASSLESANTGELFF | TGTGCCAGCAGCTTGGAGTCAGCGAACACCGGGGAGCTGTTTTTT | . | TRBJ2-2 | . | TRBV5-4
CASRANSGGQETQYF | TGTGCCAGCAGAGCGAATAGCGGGGGGCAAGAGACCCAGTACTTC | . | TRBJ2-5 | TRBD2 | TRBV7-2
CASSLDGINEKLFF | TGCGCCAGCAGCTTGGACGGGATTAATGAAAAACTGTTTTTT | . | TRBJ1-4 | . | TRBV5-1
CASSLSSGGRSSYNSPLHF | TGTGCCAGCAGTTTATCATCGGGAGGGAGGAGCTCCTATAATTCACCCCTCCACTTT | few | TRBJ1-6 | . | TRBV28
CAIGGTGELFF | TGTGCCATCGGGGGAACCGGGGAGCTGTTTTTT | . | TRBJ2-2 | . | TRBV10-3
CASSSTGGLGQPQHF | TGTGCCAGCAGCTCAACAGGGGGCCTTGGTCAGCCCCAGCATTTT | . | TRBJ1-5 | TRBD1 | TRBV7-2
CASSRSEPAKNIQYF | TGTGCCAGCAGCCGGTCAGAACCAGCCAAAAACATTCAGTACTTC | few | TRBJ2-4 | . | TRBV5-4
CSVATGTENSPLHF | TGCAGCGTTGCGACCGGGACCGAAAATTCACCCCTCCACTTT | few | TRBJ1-6 | . | TRBV29-1
CASSLLPADYEQYF | TGCGCCAGCAGCTTGTTGCCGGCGGACTACGAGCAGTACTTC | . | TRBJ2-7 | . | TRBV5-1
CASSLAWTDTEAFF | TGTGCCAGCAGCTTAGCTTGGACGGATACAGAAGCTTTCTTT | few | TRBJ1-1 | . | TRBV7-6
CASSLDKNYGYTF | TGTGCCAGCAGTTTAGACAAGAACTATGGCTACACCTTC | few | TRBJ1-2 | . | TRBV27
CASSGYRDRSSGELFF | TGTGCCAGCAGCGGATACCGGGACAGATCGTCCGGGGAGCTGTTTTTT | . | TRBJ2-2 | TRBD1 | TRBV9
CASSSNTGREQYF | TGTGCCAGCAGTTCGAACACAGGGCGCGAGCAGTACTTC | . | TRBJ2-7 | . | TRBV6-5
CASSLYGTGEQYF | TGTGCCAGCAGTTTATACGGGACAGGAGAGCAGTACTTC | . | TRBJ2-7 | TRBD1 | TRBV28
CASSLGPAGLNTEAFF | TGTGCCAGCAGCTTAGGACCTGCGGGTCTGAACACTGAAGCTTTCTTT | . | TRBJ1-1 | . | TRBV7-3
CASSRYRGYSNQPQHF | TGTGCCAGCAGCCGATACAGGGGATATAGCAATCAGCCCCAGCATTTT | few | TRBJ1-5 | TRBD1 | TRBV5-6
CASSVYTTYNSPLHF | TGTGCCAGCAGTGTATACACCACCTATAATTCACCCCTCCACTTT | few | TRBJ1-6 | . | TRBV2
CASSHNAEINYGYTF | TGCGCCAGCAGCCATAACGCGGAAATAAACTATGGCTACACCTTC | . | TRBJ1-2 | . | TRBV4-3
CASSPGPYNERFF | TGTGCCAGCAGCCCCGGGCCCTACAATGAGCGGTTCTTC | few | TRBJ2-1 | . | TRBV14
CASSLQGLTDTQYF | TGCGCCAGCAGCTTACAGGGTTTAACAGATACGCAGTATTTT | few | TRBJ2-3 | . | TRBV5-1
CASSLDRTGKQYF | TGTGCCAGCAGCCTCGACCGTACCGGGAAGCAGTATTTT | few | TRBJ2-3 | . | TRBV7-2
CASSGAMAPLHF | TGTGCCAGTAGTGGGGCCATGGCACCCCTCCACTTT | . | TRBJ1-6 | . | TRBV19
CASSFLPGLAGGTYNEQFF | TGTGCCAGCAGTTTCCTCCCGGGACTAGCGGGGGGCACCTACAATGAGCAGTTCTTC | . | TRBJ2-1 | TRBD2 | TRBV27
CASSRSAANTEAFF | TGTGCCAGCAGCCGGTCCGCAGCGAACACTGAAGCTTTCTTT | . | TRBJ1-1 | . | TRBV11-3
CASSQDRSRTGIGYEQYF | TGTGCCAGCAGCCAAGATAGGTCCCGGACAGGGATCGGGTACGAGCAGTACTTC | . | TRBJ2-7 | TRBD1 | TRBV14
CASSFSHSRTYEQYF | TGTGCCAGCAGTTTCAGTCATTCCCGGACCTACGAGCAGTACTTC | . | TRBJ2-7 | . | TRBV28
CASSLRTGRSAETQYF | TGTGCCAGCAGTCTACGGACAGGGCGTTCGGCGGAGACCCAGTACTTC | few | TRBJ2-5 | TRBD1 | TRBV27
CASSRITGTGEEKLFF | TGCGCCAGCAGCCGAATAACCGGGACAGGGGAAGAAAAACTGTTTTTT | . | TRBJ1-4 | TRBD1 | TRBV4-1
CASSLDRANYGYTF | TGTGCCAGCAGTTTAGACAGGGCCAACTATGGCTACACCTTC | . | TRBJ1-2 | TRBD1 | TRBV6-5
CASSVSGDASTDTQYF | TGCGCCAGCAGCGTCAGCGGGGACGCTAGCACAGATACGCAGTATTTT | few | TRBJ2-3 | TRBD2 | TRBV5-1
CASSSVGEQYF | TGTGCCAGCAGCTCAGTGGGGGAGCAGTACTTC | . | TRBJ2-7 | . | TRBV7-9
CASSLDLELQSNTGELFF | TGTGCCAGCAGCTTAGATCTCGAATTACAGTCGAACACCGGGGAGCTGTTTTTT | . | TRBJ2-2 | . | TRBV11-2
CASSLVSGQGWTEAFF | TGTGCCAGCAGCTTAGTCTCCGGACAGGGGTGGACTGAAGCTTTCTTT | few | TRBJ1-1 | TRBD1 | TRBV7-2
CAWGQSNRRTYGYTF | TGTGCCTGGGGACAGTCCAACCGTCGCACTTATGGCTACACCTTC | few | TRBJ1-2 | . | TRBV30
CASTSLGLAWETQYF | TGTGCCAGCACCTCACTGGGGCTGGCGTGGGAGACCCAGTACTTC | . | TRBJ2-5 | . | TRBV6-1
CSVARVVDYNEQFF | TGCAGCGTTGCGAGGGTAGTGGACTACAATGAGCAGTTCTTC | . | TRBJ2-1 | . | TRBV29-1
CASSSGTGVVYEQYF | TGCGCCAGCAGCTCCGGGACAGGGGTGGTGTACGAGCAGTACTTC | few | TRBJ2-7 | TRBD1 | TRBV5-1
CASSLAEGNGYTF | TGTGCCAGCAGCTTAGCGGAGGGTAATGGCTACACCTTC | few | TRBJ1-2 | . | TRBV7-9
CASSLASGSYEQYF | TGCGCCAGCAGCTTGGCCAGTGGCAGCTACGAGCAGTACTTC | . | TRBJ2-7 | . | TRBV5-1
CASSDGWDVSSYEQYF | TGTGCCAGCAGCGATGGATGGGACGTTAGCTCCTACGAGCAGTACTTC | . | TRBJ2-7 | . | TRBV9
CASSPLDNPTGPSGDTQYF | TGTGCCAGCAGCCCACTAGATAACCCGACAGGGCCGTCGGGGGATACGCAGTATTTT | . | TRBJ2-3 | TRBD1 | TRBV7-9
CATSRDLGGQETQYF | TGTGCCACCAGCAGAGATCTCGGCGGTCAAGAGACCCAGTACTTC | few | TRBJ2-5 | . | TRBV15
CASSLREDHSGANVLTF | TGTGCCAGCTCACTTCGAGAAGACCACTCTGGGGCCAACGTCCTGACTTTC | few | TRBJ2-6 | . | TRBV18